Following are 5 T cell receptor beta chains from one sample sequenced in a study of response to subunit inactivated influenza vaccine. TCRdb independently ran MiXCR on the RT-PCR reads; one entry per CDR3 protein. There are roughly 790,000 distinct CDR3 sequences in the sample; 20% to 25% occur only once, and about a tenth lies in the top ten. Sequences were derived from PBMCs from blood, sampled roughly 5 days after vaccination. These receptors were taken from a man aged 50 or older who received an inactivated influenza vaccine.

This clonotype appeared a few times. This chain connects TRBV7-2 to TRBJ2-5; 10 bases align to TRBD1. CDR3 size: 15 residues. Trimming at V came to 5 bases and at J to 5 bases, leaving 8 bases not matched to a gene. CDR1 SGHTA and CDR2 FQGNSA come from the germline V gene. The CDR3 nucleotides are TGTGCCAGCAGCGCGGGACAGGGGCGAGGGGAGACCCAGTACTTC. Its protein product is CASSAGQGRGETQYF.

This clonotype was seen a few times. The CDR3 protein is CASRRTSGRGVDTQYF. The DNA of the CDR3 is TGTGCCAGCAGGCGGACTAGCGGGAGAGGTGTAGATACGCAGTATTTT. V is TRBV12-3 or TRBV12-4 and J is TRBJ2-3, with TRBD2 identical over 13 bases. The junction had 8 bases not matched to a gene; V was cut back by 6 bases and J by 5 bases. The length of the CDR3 is 16 residues.

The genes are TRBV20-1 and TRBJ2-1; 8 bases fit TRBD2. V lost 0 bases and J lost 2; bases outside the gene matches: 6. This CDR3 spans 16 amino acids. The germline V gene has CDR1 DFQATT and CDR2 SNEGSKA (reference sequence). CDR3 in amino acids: CSARDAGLVAYNEQFF. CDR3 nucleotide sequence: TGCAGTGCTAGAGATGCGGGACTAGTAGCCTACAATGAGCAGTTCTTC.

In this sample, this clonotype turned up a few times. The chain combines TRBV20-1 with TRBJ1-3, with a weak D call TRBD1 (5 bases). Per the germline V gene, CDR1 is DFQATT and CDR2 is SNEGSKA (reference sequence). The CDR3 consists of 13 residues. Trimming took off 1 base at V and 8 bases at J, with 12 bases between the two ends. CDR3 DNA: TGCAGTGCTAGAGCCAGGGCGCGCGACACCATATATTTT. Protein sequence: CSARARARDTIYF.

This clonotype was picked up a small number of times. The CDR3 sequence: CASSLSSVSSGNTIYF. In nucleotides, the CDR3 is TGTGCCAGCAGTTTATCTTCTGTGAGCTCTGGAAACACCATATATTTT. The chain joins TRBV12-3 or TRBV12-4 to TRBJ1-3; unclear D gene. The CDR3 consists of 16 residues. V was clipped by 2 bases and J by 0 bases, with 11 bases between them.